This is a list of T cell receptor beta chains from one sample in a study of cytomegalovirus exposure and HLA in healthy donors. Some clones are missing from TCRdb's copy, which holds only in-frame ones; the method was immunoSEQ multiplex PCR. The sample contains more than 90,000 clones, around three quarters of which appear only once. The material sequenced was PBMCs. The receptors were sampled from a man aged 40-55 years in good health and CMV-seronegative. The conserved cysteine and the conserved F or W are not part of the CDR3 here. Fields, in order: V gene, D gene, J gene, CDR3 protein. The D gene is left open where the match is weak.

v_call: TRBV4-3; d_call: .; j_call: TRBJ1-5; cdr3_aa: ASSQDLLRGYGNQPQH
v_call: TRBV27; d_call: TRBD1; j_call: TRBJ2-1; cdr3_aa: ASSNYTGTGGHNEQF
v_call: TRBV28; d_call: TRBD2; j_call: TRBJ2-3; cdr3_aa: ASSNSLAGARTQY
v_call: TRBV28; d_call: TRBD2; j_call: TRBJ2-1; cdr3_aa: ASSATGTSVIDEQF
v_call: TRBV10-3; d_call: TRBD1; j_call: TRBJ2-5; cdr3_aa: AIRGDRGDQETQY
v_call: TRBV28; d_call: TRBD1; j_call: TRBJ1-2; cdr3_aa: ASSFRWGQGYGYT
v_call: TRBV19; d_call: TRBD2; j_call: TRBJ2-3; cdr3_aa: ASSIGAGSSTDTQY
v_call: TRBV18; d_call: .; j_call: TRBJ2-1; cdr3_aa: ASSPSHTVNEQF
v_call: TRBV13; d_call: .; j_call: TRBJ2-2; cdr3_aa: ASTSTGTGELF
v_call: TRBV19; d_call: .; j_call: TRBJ1-5; cdr3_aa: ASSTTGFIRQPQH
v_call: TRBV4-2; d_call: .; j_call: TRBJ2-7; cdr3_aa: ASRDTYYEQY
v_call: TRBV6-1; d_call: .; j_call: TRBJ2-7; cdr3_aa: ASSRLSDAYEQY
v_call: TRBV7-9; d_call: TRBD1; j_call: TRBJ1-1; cdr3_aa: ASSYGQGATEAF
v_call: TRBV2; d_call: TRBD1; j_call: TRBJ2-3; cdr3_aa: ASTGTGVDTQY
v_call: TRBV7-2; d_call: TRBD1; j_call: TRBJ2-2; cdr3_aa: ASSLALRTGTGELF
v_call: TRBV5-8; d_call: TRBD1; j_call: TRBJ1-3; cdr3_aa: ASSPDRISGNTIY
v_call: TRBV30; d_call: TRBD1; j_call: TRBJ2-2; cdr3_aa: ARRQGVDTGELF
v_call: TRBV5-1; d_call: TRBD1; j_call: TRBJ2-7; cdr3_aa: ASSRQAGTATYEQY
v_call: TRBV18; d_call: .; j_call: TRBJ1-1; cdr3_aa: ASSPSGGWGTEAF
v_call: TRBV25-1; d_call: TRBD1; j_call: TRBJ2-3; cdr3_aa: ASSASTGVFTDTQY
v_call: TRBV7-9; d_call: TRBD1; j_call: TRBJ1-3; cdr3_aa: ASTSGQSSGNTIY
v_call: TRBV19; d_call: .; j_call: TRBJ1-4; cdr3_aa: ATGGTTNEKLF
v_call: TRBV27; d_call: TRBD2; j_call: .; cdr3_aa: ASSSPTSGISYEQY
v_call: TRBV10-1; d_call: .; j_call: TRBJ2-3; cdr3_aa: ASSEGGREDTQY
v_call: TRBV9; d_call: .; j_call: TRBJ1-2; cdr3_aa: ASSVSRFNDRPLNGYT
v_call: TRBV27; d_call: .; j_call: TRBJ1-1; cdr3_aa: ASKRKQVLATEAF
v_call: TRBV2; d_call: .; j_call: TRBJ2-3; cdr3_aa: ASSDPLAEPSTDTQY
v_call: TRBV7-8; d_call: .; j_call: TRBJ1-2; cdr3_aa: ASSSVVLPGGYT
v_call: TRBV18; d_call: .; j_call: TRBJ2-3; cdr3_aa: ASSPVTSTDTQY
v_call: TRBV11-3; d_call: TRBD1; j_call: TRBJ1-6; cdr3_aa: ASSFDEQGIAPLH
v_call: TRBV5-4; d_call: TRBD2; j_call: TRBJ2-5; cdr3_aa: ASSLPAGLKETQY
v_call: TRBV2; d_call: .; j_call: TRBJ2-5; cdr3_aa: VLVASDVGGTQY
v_call: TRBV7-2; d_call: TRBD1; j_call: TRBJ1-5; cdr3_aa: ASSSPGTGVRNQPQH
v_call: TRBV6-1; d_call: .; j_call: TRBJ1-2; cdr3_aa: ASSEPGENHGYT
v_call: TRBV5-1; d_call: .; j_call: TRBJ2-2; cdr3_aa: ASSLVGGRTGELF
v_call: TRBV28; d_call: TRBD1; j_call: TRBJ1-1; cdr3_aa: ASSRGRGPEAF
v_call: TRBV30; d_call: .; j_call: TRBJ1-1; cdr3_aa: AWKLRAALGTEAF
v_call: TRBV9; d_call: TRBD1; j_call: TRBJ2-1; cdr3_aa: ASSPRQGRNEQF
v_call: TRBV4-2; d_call: .; j_call: TRBJ2-7; cdr3_aa: ASSQEDTPSYEQY
v_call: TRBV11-2; d_call: .; j_call: TRBJ2-7; cdr3_aa: ASSLDREKQY
v_call: TRBV6-6; d_call: TRBD1; j_call: TRBJ2-7; cdr3_aa: ASTDRDRAYEQY
v_call: TRBV21-1; d_call: .; j_call: TRBJ2-4; cdr3_aa: ASSKVGVRGLAKNIQY
v_call: TRBV5-1; d_call: .; j_call: TRBJ2-5; cdr3_aa: ASSRVGAATYQETQY
v_call: TRBV27; d_call: .; j_call: TRBJ1-6; cdr3_aa: ASSLSTGRGSPLH
v_call: TRBV29-1; d_call: .; j_call: TRBJ2-7; cdr3_aa: SVESRQGYEQY
v_call: TRBV19; d_call: .; j_call: TRBJ2-2; cdr3_aa: ASSLPRSTGELF
v_call: TRBV11-2; d_call: TRBD1; j_call: TRBJ1-5; cdr3_aa: ASTPGTGFRQPQH
v_call: TRBV19; d_call: TRBD1; j_call: TRBJ1-3; cdr3_aa: ASSITGTAGNTIY
v_call: TRBV29-1; d_call: TRBD1; j_call: TRBJ2-1; cdr3_aa: SVEPGQGWDNEQF
v_call: TRBV7-9; d_call: .; j_call: TRBJ2-5; cdr3_aa: ASSLGAGEKTQY
v_call: TRBV29-1; d_call: TRBD1; j_call: TRBJ1-2; cdr3_aa: SVPPGQGFYGYT
v_call: TRBV7-2; d_call: .; j_call: TRBJ2-1; cdr3_aa: ASSLVSTYNEQF
v_call: TRBV2; d_call: TRBD2; j_call: TRBJ2-2; cdr3_aa: ASRPPGLVSTGELF
v_call: TRBV18; d_call: .; j_call: TRBJ2-7; cdr3_aa: ASSPGNYEQY
v_call: TRBV30; d_call: TRBD2; j_call: TRBJ2-5; cdr3_aa: AWGVLAGAGWETQY